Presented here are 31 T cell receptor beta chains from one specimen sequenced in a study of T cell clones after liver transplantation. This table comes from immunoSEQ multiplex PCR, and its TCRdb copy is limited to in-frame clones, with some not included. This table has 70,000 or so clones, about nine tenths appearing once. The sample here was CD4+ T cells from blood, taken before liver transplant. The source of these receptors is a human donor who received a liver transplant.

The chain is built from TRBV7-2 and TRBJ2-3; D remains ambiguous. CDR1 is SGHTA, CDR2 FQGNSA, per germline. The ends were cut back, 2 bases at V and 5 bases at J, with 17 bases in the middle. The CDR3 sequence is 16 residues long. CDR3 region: CASSLSVLAKGDTQYF. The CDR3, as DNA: TGTGCCAGCAGCTTATCTGTGCTCGCTAAGGGAGATACGCAGTATTTT.

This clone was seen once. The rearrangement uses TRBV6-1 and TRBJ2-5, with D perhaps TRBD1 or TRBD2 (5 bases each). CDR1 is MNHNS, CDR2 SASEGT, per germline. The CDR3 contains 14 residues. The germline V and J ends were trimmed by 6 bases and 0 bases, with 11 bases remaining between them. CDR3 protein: CASRGDGYQETQYF. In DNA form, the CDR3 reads TGTGCCAGCAGAGGGGACGGGTACCAAGAGACCCAGTACTTC.

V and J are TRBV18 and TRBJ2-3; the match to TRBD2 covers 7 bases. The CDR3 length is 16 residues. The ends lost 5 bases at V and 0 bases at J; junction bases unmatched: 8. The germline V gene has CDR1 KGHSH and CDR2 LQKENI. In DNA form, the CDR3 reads TGTGCCAGCTCATCGCTAGCGGCAACTAGCACAGATACGCAGTATTTT. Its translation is CASSSLAATSTDTQYF.

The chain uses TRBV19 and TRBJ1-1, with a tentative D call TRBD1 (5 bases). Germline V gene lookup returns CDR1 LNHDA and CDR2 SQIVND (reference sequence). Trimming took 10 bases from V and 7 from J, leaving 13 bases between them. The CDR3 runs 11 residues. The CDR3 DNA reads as TGTGCCATAATGCAGGGCGTTGAAGCTTTCTTT. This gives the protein CAIMQGVEAFF.

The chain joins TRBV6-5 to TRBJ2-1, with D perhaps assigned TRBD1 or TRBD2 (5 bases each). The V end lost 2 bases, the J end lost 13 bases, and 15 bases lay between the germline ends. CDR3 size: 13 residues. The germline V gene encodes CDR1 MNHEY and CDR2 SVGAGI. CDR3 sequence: CASSYGGLQGQFF. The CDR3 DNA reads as TGTGCCAGCAGTTACGGCGGACTGCAGGGACAGTTCTTC.

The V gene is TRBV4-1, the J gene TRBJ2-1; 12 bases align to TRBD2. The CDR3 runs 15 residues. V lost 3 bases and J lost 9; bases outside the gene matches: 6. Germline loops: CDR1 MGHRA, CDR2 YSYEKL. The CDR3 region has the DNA TGCGCCAGCAGCCACCCTAGCGGGGGGGCCGGTGAGCAGTTCTTC. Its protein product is CASSHPSGGAGEQFF.

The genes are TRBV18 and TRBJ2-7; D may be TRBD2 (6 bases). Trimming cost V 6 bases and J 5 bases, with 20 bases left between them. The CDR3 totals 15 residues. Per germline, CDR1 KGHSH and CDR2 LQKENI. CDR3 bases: TGTGCCAGCTCCCGCGACAAGGGCCGGGGGAACGAGCAGTACTTC. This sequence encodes CASSRDKGRGNEQYF.

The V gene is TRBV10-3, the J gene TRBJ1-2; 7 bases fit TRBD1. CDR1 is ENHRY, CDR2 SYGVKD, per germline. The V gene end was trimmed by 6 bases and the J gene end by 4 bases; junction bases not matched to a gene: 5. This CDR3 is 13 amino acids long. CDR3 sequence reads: CAIRHRDSYGYTF. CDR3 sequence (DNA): TGTGCCATCAGACACCGGGACAGCTATGGCTACACCTTC.

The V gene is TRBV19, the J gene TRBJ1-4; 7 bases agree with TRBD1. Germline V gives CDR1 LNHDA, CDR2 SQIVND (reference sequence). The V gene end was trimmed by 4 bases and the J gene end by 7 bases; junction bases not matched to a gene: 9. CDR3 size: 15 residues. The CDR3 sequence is CASSTSQGFGEKLFF. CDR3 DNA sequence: TGTGCCAGTAGTACGTCACAGGGGTTCGGTGAAAAACTGTTTTTT.

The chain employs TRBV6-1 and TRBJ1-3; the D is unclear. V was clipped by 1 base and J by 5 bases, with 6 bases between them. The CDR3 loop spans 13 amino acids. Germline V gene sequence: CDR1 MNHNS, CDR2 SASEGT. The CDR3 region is CASSEGLRNTIYF. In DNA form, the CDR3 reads TGTGCCAGCAGTGAAGGATTGCGAAACACCATATATTTT.

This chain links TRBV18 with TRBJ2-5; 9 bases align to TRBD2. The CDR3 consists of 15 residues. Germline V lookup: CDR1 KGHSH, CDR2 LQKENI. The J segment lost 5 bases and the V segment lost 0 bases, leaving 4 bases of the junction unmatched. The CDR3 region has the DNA TGTGCCAGCTCACCACCGGGCGCGGGAGGGGAGACCCAGTACTTC. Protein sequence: CASSPPGAGGETQYF.

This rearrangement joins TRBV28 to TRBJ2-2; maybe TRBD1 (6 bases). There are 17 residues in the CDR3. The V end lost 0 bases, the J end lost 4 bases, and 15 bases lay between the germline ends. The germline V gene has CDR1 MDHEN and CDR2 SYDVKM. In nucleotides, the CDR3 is TGTGCCAGCAGTTTATGGAGTGGGTTAGGGGGCACCGGGGAGCTGTTTTTT. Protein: CASSLWSGLGGTGELFF.

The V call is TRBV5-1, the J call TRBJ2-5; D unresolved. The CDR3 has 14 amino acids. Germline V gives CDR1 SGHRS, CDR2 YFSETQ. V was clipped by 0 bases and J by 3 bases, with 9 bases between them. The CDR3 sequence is CASSLGRTEETQYF. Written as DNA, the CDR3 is TGCGCCAGCAGCTTGGGAAGGACCGAAGAGACCCAGTACTTC.

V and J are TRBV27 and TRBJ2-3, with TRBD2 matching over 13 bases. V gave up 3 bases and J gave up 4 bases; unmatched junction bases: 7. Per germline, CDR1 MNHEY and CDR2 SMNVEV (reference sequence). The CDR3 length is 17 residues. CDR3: CASSLLLAGGMADTQYF. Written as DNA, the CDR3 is TGTGCCAGCAGTTTGTTACTAGCGGGAGGGATGGCAGATACGCAGTATTTT.

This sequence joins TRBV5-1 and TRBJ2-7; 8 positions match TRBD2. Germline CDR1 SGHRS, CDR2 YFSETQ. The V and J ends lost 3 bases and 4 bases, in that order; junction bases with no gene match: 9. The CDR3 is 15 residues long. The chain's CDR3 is CASSSQGLVMYEQYF. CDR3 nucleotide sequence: TGCGCCAGCAGCTCACAGGGACTAGTAATGTACGAGCAGTACTTC.

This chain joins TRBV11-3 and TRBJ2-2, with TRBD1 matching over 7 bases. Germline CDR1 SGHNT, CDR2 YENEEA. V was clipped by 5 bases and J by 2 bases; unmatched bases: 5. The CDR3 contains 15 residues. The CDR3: CASSPAGGNTGELFF. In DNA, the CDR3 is TGTGCCAGCAGCCCGGCAGGGGGTAACACCGGGGAGCTGTTTTTT.

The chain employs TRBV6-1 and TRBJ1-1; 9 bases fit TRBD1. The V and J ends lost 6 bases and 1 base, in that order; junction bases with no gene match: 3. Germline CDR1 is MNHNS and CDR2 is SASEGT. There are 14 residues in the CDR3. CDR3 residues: CASSPQGANTEAFF. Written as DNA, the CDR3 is TGTGCCAGCAGCCCACAGGGGGCGAACACTGAAGCTTTCTTT.

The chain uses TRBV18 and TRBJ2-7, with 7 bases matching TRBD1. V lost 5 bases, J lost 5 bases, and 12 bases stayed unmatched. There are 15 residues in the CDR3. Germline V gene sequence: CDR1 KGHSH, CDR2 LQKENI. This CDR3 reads CASSVSRQGFDEQYF. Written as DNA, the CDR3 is TGTGCCAGCTCAGTTTCGCGACAGGGTTTCGACGAGCAGTACTTC. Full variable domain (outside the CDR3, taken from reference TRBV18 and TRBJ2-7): NAGVMQNPRHLVRRRGQEARLRCSPMKGHSHVYWYRQLPEEGLKFMVYLQKENIIDESGMPKERFSAEFPKEGPSILRIQQVVRGDSAAYFCASSVSRQGFDEQYFGPGTRLTVT.

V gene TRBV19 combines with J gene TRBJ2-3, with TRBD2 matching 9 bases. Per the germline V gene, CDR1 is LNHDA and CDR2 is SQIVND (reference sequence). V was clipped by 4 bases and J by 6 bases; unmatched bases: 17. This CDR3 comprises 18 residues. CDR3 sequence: CASSRGAAGGPPLDTQYF. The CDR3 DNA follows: TGTGCCAGTAGTAGGGGTGCGGCGGGAGGGCCGCCTTTGGATACGCAGTATTTT.

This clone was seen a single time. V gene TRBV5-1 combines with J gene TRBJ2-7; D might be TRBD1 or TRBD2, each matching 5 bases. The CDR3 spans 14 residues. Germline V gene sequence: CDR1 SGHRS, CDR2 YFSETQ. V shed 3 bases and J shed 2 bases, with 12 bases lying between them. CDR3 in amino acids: CASSSGTPTYEQYF. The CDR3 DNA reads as TGCGCCAGCAGCTCCGGGACCCCCACCTACGAGCAGTACTTC.

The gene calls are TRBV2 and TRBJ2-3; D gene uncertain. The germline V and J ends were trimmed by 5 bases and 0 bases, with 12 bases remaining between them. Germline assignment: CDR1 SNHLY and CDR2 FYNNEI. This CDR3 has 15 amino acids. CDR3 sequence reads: CASSRPDPSTDTQYF. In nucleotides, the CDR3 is TGTGCCAGCAGTAGGCCGGATCCTAGCACAGATACGCAGTATTTT.

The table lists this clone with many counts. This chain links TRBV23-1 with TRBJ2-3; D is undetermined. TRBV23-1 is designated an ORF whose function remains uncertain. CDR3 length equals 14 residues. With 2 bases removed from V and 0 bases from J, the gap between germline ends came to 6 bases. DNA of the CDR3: TGCGCCAGCAGTCAAGGGATTAGCACAGATACGCAGTATTTT. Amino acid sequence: CASSQGISTDTQYF.

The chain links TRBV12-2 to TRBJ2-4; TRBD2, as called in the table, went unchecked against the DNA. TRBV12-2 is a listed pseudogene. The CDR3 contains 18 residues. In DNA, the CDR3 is TGTGCAAGTCGCTTAGCGACGGGGGAGGAATTAGCCAAAAACATTCAGTACTTC. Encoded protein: CASRLATGEELAKNIQYF.

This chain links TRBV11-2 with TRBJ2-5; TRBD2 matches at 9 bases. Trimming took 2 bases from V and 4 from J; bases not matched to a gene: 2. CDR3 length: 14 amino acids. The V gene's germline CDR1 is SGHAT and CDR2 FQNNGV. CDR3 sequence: CASSLSLAGETQYF. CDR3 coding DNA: TGTGCCAGCAGCTTATCACTAGCGGGAGAGACCCAGTACTTC.

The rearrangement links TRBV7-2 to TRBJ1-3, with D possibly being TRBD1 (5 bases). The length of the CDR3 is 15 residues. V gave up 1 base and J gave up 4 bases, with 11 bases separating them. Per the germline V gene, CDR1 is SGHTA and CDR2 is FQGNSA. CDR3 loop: CASSLVQGLGNTIYF. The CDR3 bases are TGTGCCAGCAGCTTAGTGCAGGGTTTGGGAAACACCATATATTTT.

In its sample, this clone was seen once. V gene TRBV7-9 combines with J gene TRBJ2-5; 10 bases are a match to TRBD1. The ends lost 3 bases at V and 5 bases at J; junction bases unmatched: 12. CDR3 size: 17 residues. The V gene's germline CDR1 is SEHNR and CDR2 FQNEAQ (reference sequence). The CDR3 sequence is CASSFPHPGQGSETQYF. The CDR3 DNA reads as TGTGCCAGCAGCTTCCCTCATCCGGGACAGGGGTCGGAGACCCAGTACTTC.

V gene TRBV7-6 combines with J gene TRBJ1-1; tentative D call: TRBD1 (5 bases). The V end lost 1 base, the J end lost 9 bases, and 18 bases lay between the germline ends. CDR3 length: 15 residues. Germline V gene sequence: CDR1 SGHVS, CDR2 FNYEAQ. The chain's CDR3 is CASSLETRRGGKAFF. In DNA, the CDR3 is TGTGCCAGCAGCTTAGAAACGAGAAGGGGCGGAAAAGCTTTCTTT.

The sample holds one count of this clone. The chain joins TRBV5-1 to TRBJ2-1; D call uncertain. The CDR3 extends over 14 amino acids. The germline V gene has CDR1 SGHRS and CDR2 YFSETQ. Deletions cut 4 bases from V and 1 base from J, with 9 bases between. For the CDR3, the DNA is TGCGCCAGCAGCCCTACCCTATCCTACAATGAGCAGTTCTTC. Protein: CASSPTLSYNEQFF. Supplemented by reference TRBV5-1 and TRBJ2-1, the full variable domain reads KAGVTQTPRYLIKTRGQQVTLSCSPISGHRSVSWYQQTPGQGLQFLFEYFSETQRNKGNFPGRFSGRQFSNSRSEMNVSTLELGDSALYLCASSPTLSYNEQFFGPGTRLTVL.

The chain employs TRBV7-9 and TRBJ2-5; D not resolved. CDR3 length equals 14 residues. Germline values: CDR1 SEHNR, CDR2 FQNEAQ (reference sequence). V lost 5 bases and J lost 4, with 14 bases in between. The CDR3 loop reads CASSPGRLAETQYF. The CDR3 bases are TGTGCCAGCAGCCCGGGCCGCCTCGCAGAGACCCAGTACTTC. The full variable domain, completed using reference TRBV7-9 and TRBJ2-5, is DTGVSQNPRHKITKRGQNVTFRCDPISEHNRLYWYRQTLGQGPEFLTYFQNEAQLEKSRLLSDRFSAERPKGSFSTLEIQRTEQGDSAMYLCASSPGRLAETQYFGPGTRLLVL.

CDR3 region: CASSPQRTGGNEKLFF. Written as DNA, the CDR3 is TGTGCCAGCTCACCACAAAGGACAGGGGGAAATGAAAAACTGTTTTTT. The J gene is TRBJ1-4, the V gene TRBV18; 10 positions match TRBD1. The germline CDR1 and CDR2 sequences are KGHSH and LQKENI. The CDR3 covers 16 residues. With V trimmed by 1 base and J by 5 bases, 4 bases remained unmatched.

CDR3 region: CASSTPAEYNEQFF. For the CDR3, the DNA is TGTGCCAGCAGTACCCCGGCGGAGTACAATGAGCAGTTCTTC. V gene TRBV28 combines with J gene TRBJ2-1; D unresolved. The CDR3 contains 14 residues. CDR1 is MDHEN and CDR2 is SYDVKM in the germline V gene. Trimming stripped 5 bases from V and 4 bases from J, with 12 bases between.